This T cell receptor (beta chain) was recovered during a study of cytomegalovirus exposure and HLA in healthy donors (dated by TCRdb to the late 2010s). Broadly, across the study: According to an earlier analysis of 550 to 750 of the donors, 200 million or so T cells yielded approximately 120 million unique TCR beta sequences and less than 300 Gb of sequence data. An early release that covered fewer than 750 HLA-typed donors contained 250 to 350 gigabases of sequencing data and 85 million to 100 million unique TCR sequences. The genetic ancestry cluster associated with self-reported Caucasian donors included roughly four fifths of the approximately 410 genotyped donors. The study was designed to test whether signatures of past pathogen exposure could be identified by cataloging public T cell receptors. The study used immunosequencing to profile the T cell repertoires of several hundred subjects and linked those repertoires to cytomegalovirus serostatus. Along with the roughly 710-subject first cohort, a separate validation cohort of over a hundred different subjects was used. High-throughput TCR immunosequencing, statistical association of individual TCRs with disease status, and machine learning were combined to predict cytomegalovirus infection status. In a later analysis, previously published TCR beta repertoires from more than 500 donors were re-analyzed and high-resolution HLA genotyping was added so that TCR occurrence patterns could be studied. Rather than using new phenotypic data, the later analysis identified candidate immune exposures from TCR beta sequences and from how often those sequences occurred across donors. In an earlier analysis of 587 of the donors, high-throughput TCR beta sequencing was used to judge whether each TCR beta V gene segment behaved as functional or pseudogenic. Donor age, sex, ethnicity and CMV serostatus were collected together with the repertoire data. In a later genetic analysis, genome-wide SNP genotypes for about three fifths of the roughly 670 donors were used, and that subset was treated as a discovery cohort. All discovery cohort repertoires had been generated using a single sequencing platform. HLA typing included class I and class II loci at four-digit resolution. Typing coverage varied by locus: about 620-640 donors for A, B, C, DRB1 and DQB1; roughly 500 for DQA1; around 610 for DPA1; around 490 for DPB1. Roughly 5 DR-DQ haplotypes were handled as single units for association and clustering, since linkage in the cohort was strong. Among over 350 genotyped donors of the cohort, an average of 235,054 unique TCR beta nucleotide sequences were sequenced per donor, roughly 20% of them non-productive. Results and caveats for the whole study, not just this receptor: In an earlier analysis of some 540 of the donors, most TCR beta V segments appeared in productive rearrangements about 90% or about 30% of the time, broadly matching IMGT annotations. In a later analysis, several top co-occurrence clusters were reported to appear linked to parvovirus B19, influenza, CMV and Epstein-Barr virus. Most TCR sequences were seen in very few donors, while some public TCRs were found in many individuals. Presence/absence analyses assumed roughly uniform sequencing depth across donors, an assumption that may not hold. According to a later analysis, most CMV-associated TCR beta chains appeared to be HLA-restricted, and the HLA associations seemed to be driven largely by CMV exposure. In a later analysis, the rate of TCR association differed among HLA loci, with DRB1 alleles having the most associated TCRs and HLA-C alleles having the fewest. In a later analysis, around 17,000 TCR beta sequences were associated with specific HLA alleles at a false discovery rate of 0.05. Some IMGT-functional V segments, including TRBV6-2 and TRBV6-3, could not be told apart with the 87-base-pair reads, so those segments were excluded. The classifier was reported to diagnose cytomegalovirus status with high specificity and sensitivity in both the original and validation cohorts. In a later genetic analysis, a missense DCLRE1C variant was associated with V-gene and J-gene trimming of TCR beta chains, and the association was replicated in an independent cohort. In the study, around 160 TCR beta chains were listed as associated with cytomegalovirus. Correlated functional status among segregating V segments might be attributable to linkage disequilibrium, but an unknown experimental factor could not be ruled out. Because some donors lacked HLA typing at each locus, the association tests relied only on the typed subset. Assigning TCR associations to individual alleles was difficult when HLA alleles, especially DR and DQ, strongly co-occurred. Compared with equally common non-associated chains, HLA-associated TCR beta chains in a later analysis were more clonally expanded and had lower generation probabilities. A further reported finding was that TCR beta sequences accurately predicted the HLA-A and HLA-B alleles for most subjects in the first cohort. In vitro tests confirmed that a few of the cytomegalovirus-associated TCR beta chains recognize cytomegalovirus antigens. The authors suggested that the approach could potentially be extended to other disease states and immunological phenotypes. About 17 rarely observed V segments, including chromosome 9 orphons, were excluded from the earlier analysis of 550 to 700 of the donors because counts were too low. In this cohort, only TCR beta chains were sequenced, and detectable features were limited by the absence of alpha or paired-chain data. A cluster of highly shared sequence variants was judged likely to represent a technical artifact of the sequencing pipeline. Immune exposure information for the cohort was limited to CMV serostatus. A later genetic analysis reported fewer N-insertions in productive TCRs among donors in an Asian-associated ancestry cluster than the roughly 650-donor mean.

Receptors were amplified or captured by the immunoSEQ multiplex PCR assay. For the multiplex PCR, a mixture combining 60 forward primers for TCR Vbeta segments and 13 reverse primers for TCR Jbeta segments was used. Amplification of the CDR3 region of rearranged TCR beta genes was performed with a multiplex PCR assay on genomic DNA. The amplified TCR beta libraries were sequenced on the Illumina HiSeq System as 87-base-pair reads. The study's own analysis went as follows. In a later analysis, 70 million to 95 million unique TCR beta chains were counted across the approximately 640 repertoires, and roughly 9.9 million of these chains were shared by at least two donors. Raw reads were error-corrected and collapsed into unique sequences with a nearest-neighbor algorithm that merged closely related sequences to remove PCR and sequencing errors. V, D and J gene segments were assigned by aligning CDR3 sequences to IMGT reference sequences. For a sequence to be retained, at least a six-nucleotide match to both a V gene segment and a J gene segment was required. Rearrangements were called productive when the CDR3 lacked stop codons and stayed in frame with V and J; all others were non-productive. Following IMGT convention, CDR3 was defined as the stretch from the second conserved V-encoded cysteine to the conserved J-encoded phenylalanine. Sequences without an unambiguous match to a single V gene segment were excluded from the earlier analysis of about 640 of the donors. An earlier analysis of almost 600 of the donors classified V segments as functional when productive rearrangements were above 56.7% and as segregating when the standard deviation between donors was above 5%. A statistical classification framework was built to diagnose cytomegalovirus status from the catalog of TCR beta chain sequences. A later analysis assigned V and J genes by comparing TCR nucleotide sequences with IMGT/GENE-DB human TR gene sequences. The TCRdist pipeline was used in a later analysis to assign CDR3 sequences and most-parsimonious VDJ recombination scenarios. A later analysis defined each TCR beta chain by its CDR3 amino acid sequence plus V-gene family, and excluded reads lacking a unique V-gene family. As a way to deal with suspected cross-contamination and a sequencing artifact, a later analysis dropped more than 500 nucleotide sequences that were highly shared and had low generation probability. In a later analysis, a clonal expansion index for each public chain was calculated from normalized within-repertoire ranks of inferred template counts. In a later analysis, generation probabilities were computed with a VDJ recombination model fitted to out-of-frame rearrangements, and the resulting probabilities were checked against IGoR. In a later analysis, TCR-TCR, TCR-HLA and TCR-CMV co-occurrence was scored with hypergeometric tests, and a repertoire-size bias correction was applied to TCR pairs. False discovery rates were estimated in a later analysis by permuting HLA or CMV assignments 20 times. In a later analysis, co-occurring TCRs were grouped with DBSCAN, and TCRdist sequence similarity was added when clustering was performed within HLA-allele-positive subsets. Repertoires with fewer than 30,000 or more than 120,000 public chains, plus five repertoires with anomalous nucleotide sharing, were excluded from co-occurrence clustering. Not all clones reach the TCRdb copy of this immuneACCESS table, which keeps in-frame sequences only. Checked studies attribute under half of the gap to unresolved V genes and leave the rest unexplained. From that table come the V and J calls and clone size; the DNA was used to work out D and trimming. The sample has about 190,000 clones on record, about 90% of them singletons. 1% to 1.4% of the sample is in the top ten clones.

The cohort consisted of 666 healthy bone marrow donors. Cohort members were all nominally healthy when sampled, although unrecorded immune exposures were likely present. The donor tested CMV seronegative, placing the donor among the 352 seronegative members of the cohort. Each donor provided a peripheral blood sample, and peripheral blood mononuclear cells were used for TCR beta sequencing. Genomic DNA extraction from the blood cell samples was performed with the Qiagen DNeasy Blood Extraction Kit. This clone has more than one count but fewer than ten. Its antigen is currently not known. It has no much larger one-base neighbor in the sample; base qualities were not kept. The germline V gene sets CDR1 to SNHLY and CDR2 to FYNNEI. Reading from cysteine to phenylalanine, the CDR3 counts 13 amino acids. Of all the DNA, just the CDR3 is kept, 39 bases in frame from base 1. V lost 1 base and J lost 1 base; the stretch between them is 4 bases long.

Sequencing was done on a sample of PBMCs. The receptor was derived from a boy aged 2 to 10 in good health and CMV-seronegative. The sequence is built from TRBV2 and TRBJ1-1, with no confident D gene call. At the DNA level, the sequence is TGTGCCAGCAGTGAAGAGCAGAACACTGAAGCTTTCTTT. It specifies CASSEEQNTEAFF.